This TCR beta chain originates from a study of blood T cell repertoires in COVID-19. Study-wide context: COVID-19 samples collected from the United States, Italy and Spain covered acute and convalescent phases.

Source study methods: Reference gene primer amplification yielded estimated nucleated cell counts. Libraries were prepared by immunoSEQ multiplex PCR; TCRdb keeps only in-frame clonotypes and omits some of them. D and trimming come from the DNA, and the V and J calls and clone size come from that table. The sample includes 85,000 to 120,000 clones, roughly 92% of them seen just once. V lost 5 bases and J lost 3; bases outside the gene matches: 7. The CDR3 contains 14 residues. Per germline, CDR1 MGHRA and CDR2 YSYEKL. Sequences were obtained from peripheral blood. The V gene is TRBV4-1, the J gene TRBJ2-7; 7 positions agree with TRBD1. This TCR was recovered from a woman in her forties or fifties with COVID-19, enrolled during active disease. DNA for the CDR3: TGCGCCAGCAGCGTCCGGGACAGTGGCTACGAGCAGTACTTC. Its protein is CASSVRDSGYEQYF.